This TCR beta chain was recorded in a study of OX40 agonist ivuxolimab in advanced cancers. Concerning the study at large: Ivuxolimab was an agonistic, fully human IgG2 monoclonal antibody directed against OX40 (CD134), a costimulatory receptor. Intravenous ivuxolimab was administered to patients every 2 weeks at six dose levels: 0.01, 0.1, 0.3, 1.5, 3 and 10 mg/kg. Among the approximately 54 dose-escalation patients, around 20 had hepatocellular carcinoma, about 15 melanoma, 9 renal cell carcinoma and 9 head and neck cancer. The dose-escalation cohort was 82.7% male with a mean age of approximately 59 years, ranging from roughly 23 to 79. Prior anti-PD-1, anti-PD-L1 or anti-CTLA-4 therapy was permitted, and 30% to 50% of dose-escalation patients had received checkpoint inhibitors. Partial responses occurred in three dose-escalation patients: two with cutaneous melanoma and one with hepatocellular carcinoma. Peripheral TCRbeta sequencing was intended to test whether TCR sequence diversity was altered and clonal T-cell expansion was caused by ivuxolimab. The paper covers the monotherapy dose-escalation part of the phase I ivuxolimab trial, which included N of about 56 patients.

The CDR3 contains 14 residues, cysteine and phenylalanine counted. The entry retains the CDR3 DNA only, 42 bases that are in frame from base 1. The germline V gene sets CDR1 to SGHRS and CDR2 to YFSETQ. Deletion took 0 bases off V and 5 bases off J, with a span of 12 bases between the germline ends. General study outcomes and caveats: After ivuxolimab, expanded clones were on average more numerous among CD8+ T cells than among CD4+ T cells. Low levels of normalized T-cell clonal expansion were also seen in some patients who did not respond. The antigen specificity of the peripheral T cells that underwent clonal expansion was not determined. At doses of 0.1 to 3.0 mg/kg, clonal expansion of both CD4+ and CD8+ T cells in blood was seen between baseline and week 6. In the 0.1-3.0 mg/kg groups, partial responders had among the lowest normalized peripheral clonal expansion, particularly in CD8+ T cells.

Patients with autoimmune disease history or receiving systemic immunosuppression were excluded from the trial. In every dose cohort, peripheral blood was drawn for TCR sequencing at baseline, cycle 4 day 1, and cycle 7 day 1. The samples were taken from a phase I, first-in-human, multicenter, open-label dose-escalation trial of ivuxolimab. The trial enrolled adults with locally advanced or metastatic head and neck squamous cell, hepatocellular, melanoma or renal cell carcinoma. CD4+ and CD8+ T cells were sorted separately from peripheral blood before TCR sequencing. Of note for this clone: There is no known antigen for this receptor. The record has no base qualities; no much larger clone is one base away.

For sequencing of the TCRbeta CDR3 region, genomic DNA was extracted from the sorted cells. TCRbeta CDR3 regions were sequenced using the immunoSEQ Assay. TCRdb re-hosts the immuneACCESS table, in-frame sequences only. Its copies lack some clones; in the studies checked, an unresolved V gene accounts for under half of them, and the cause for the rest is not known. This sample comprises about 62,000 clones, more than 85% of them detected only once. The ten most abundant clones make up roughly 12% of the sample. The receptor chain draws on TRBV5-1 and TRBJ2-7, and perhaps TRBD1 as D gene, on 6 matching bases. The origin of this receptor is an adult with an advanced solid tumor such as melanoma, head and neck, liver or kidney cancer. The specimen was CD4+ or CD8+ T cells sorted from blood, collected in a trial of the OX40 agonist ivuxolimab. The nucleotides are TGCGCCAGCAGCTTGGATGGTTACAGGGACGAGCAGTACTTC. This yields the protein CASSLDGYRDEQYF.